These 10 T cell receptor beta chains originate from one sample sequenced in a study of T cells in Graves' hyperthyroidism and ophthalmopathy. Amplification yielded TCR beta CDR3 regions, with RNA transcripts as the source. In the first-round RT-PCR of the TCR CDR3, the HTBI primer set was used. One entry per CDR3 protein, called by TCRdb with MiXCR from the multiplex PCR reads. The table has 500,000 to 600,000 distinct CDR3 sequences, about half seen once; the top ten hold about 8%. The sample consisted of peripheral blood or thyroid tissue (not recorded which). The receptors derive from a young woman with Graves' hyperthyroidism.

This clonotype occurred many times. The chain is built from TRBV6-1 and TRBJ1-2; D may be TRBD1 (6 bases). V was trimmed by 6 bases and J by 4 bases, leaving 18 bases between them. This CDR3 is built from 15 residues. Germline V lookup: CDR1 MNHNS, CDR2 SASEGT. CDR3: CASRDRRGMTYGYTF. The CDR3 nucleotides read TGTGCCAGCAGGGATCGGAGGGGGATGACCTATGGCTACACCTTC.

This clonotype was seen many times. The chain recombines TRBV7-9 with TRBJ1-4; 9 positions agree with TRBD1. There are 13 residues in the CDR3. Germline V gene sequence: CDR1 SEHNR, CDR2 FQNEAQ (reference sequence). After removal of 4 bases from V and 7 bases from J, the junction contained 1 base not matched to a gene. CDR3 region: CASSSGQGEKLFF. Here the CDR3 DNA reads TGTGCCAGCAGCTCGGGACAGGGTGAAAAACTGTTTTTT.

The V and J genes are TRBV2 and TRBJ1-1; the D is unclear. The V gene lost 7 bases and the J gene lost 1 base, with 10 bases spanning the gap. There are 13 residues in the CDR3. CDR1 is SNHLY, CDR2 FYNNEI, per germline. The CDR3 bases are TGTGCCAGCACTGCCGGGTCGAACACTGAAGCTTTCTTT. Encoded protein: CASTAGSNTEAFF.

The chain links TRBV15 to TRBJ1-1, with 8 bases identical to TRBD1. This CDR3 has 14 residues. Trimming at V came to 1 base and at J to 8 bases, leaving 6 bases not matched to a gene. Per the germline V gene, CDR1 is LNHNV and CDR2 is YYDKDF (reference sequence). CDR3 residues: CATSRAGQGGEAFF. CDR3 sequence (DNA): TGTGCCACCAGCAGAGCCGGACAGGGCGGAGAAGCTTTCTTT.

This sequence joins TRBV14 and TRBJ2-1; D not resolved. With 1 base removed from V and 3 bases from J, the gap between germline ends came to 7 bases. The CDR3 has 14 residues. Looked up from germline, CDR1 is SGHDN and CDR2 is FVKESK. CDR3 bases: TGTGCCAGCAGCCAAGGGGAAGGCTACAATGAGCAGTTCTTC. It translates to CASSQGEGYNEQFF.

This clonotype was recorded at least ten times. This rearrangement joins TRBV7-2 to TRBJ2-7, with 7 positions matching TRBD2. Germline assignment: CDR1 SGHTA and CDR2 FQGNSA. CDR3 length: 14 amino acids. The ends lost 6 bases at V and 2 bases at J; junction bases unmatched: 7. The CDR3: CASSRTSVTYEQYF. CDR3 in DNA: TGTGCCAGCAGTAGAACTAGCGTGACCTACGAGCAGTACTTC.

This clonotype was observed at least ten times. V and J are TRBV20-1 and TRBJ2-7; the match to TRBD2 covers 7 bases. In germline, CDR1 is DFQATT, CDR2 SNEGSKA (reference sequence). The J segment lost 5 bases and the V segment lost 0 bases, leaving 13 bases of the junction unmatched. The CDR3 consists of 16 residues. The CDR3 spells CSARDWERAGTNEQYF. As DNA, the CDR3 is TGCAGTGCTAGAGATTGGGAGCGCGCTGGGACTAACGAGCAGTACTTC.

The CDR3 spells CSVEMSRDFMNTEAFF. The CDR3 DNA reads TGCAGCGTTGAAATGTCGCGGGACTTCATGAACACTGAAGCTTTCTTT. This chain uses TRBV29-1 with TRBJ1-1; a weak D match, TRBD1 (5 bases). Germline V gene data show CDR1 as SQVTM and CDR2 as ANQGSEA. V shed 2 bases and J shed 0 bases, with 16 bases lying between them. This CDR3 is built from 16 residues. Full variable domain (missing parts from reference TRBV29-1 and TRBJ1-1): SAVISQKPSRDICQRGTSLTIQCQVDSQVTMMFWYRQQPGQSLTLIATANQGSEATYESGFVIDKFPISRPNLTFSTLTVSNMSPEDSSIYLCSVEMSRDFMNTEAFFGQGTRLTVV.

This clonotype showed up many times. In DNA, the CDR3 is TGTGCCAGCAGTAGGAAGGGCTCAACTAATGAAAAACTGTTTTTT. As protein: CASSRKGSTNEKLFF. V and J are TRBV12-3 or TRBV12-4 and TRBJ1-4, with D unresolved. Trimming stripped 5 bases from V and 0 bases from J, with 10 bases between. The CDR3 has 15 amino acids.

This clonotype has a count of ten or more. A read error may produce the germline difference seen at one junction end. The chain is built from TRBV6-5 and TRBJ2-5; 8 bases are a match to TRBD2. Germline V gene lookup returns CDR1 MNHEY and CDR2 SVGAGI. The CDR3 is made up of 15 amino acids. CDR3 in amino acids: CASSYIAGGKEAQYF. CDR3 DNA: TGTGCCAGCAGTTACATCGCGGGAGGAAAAGAGGCCCAGTACTTC.